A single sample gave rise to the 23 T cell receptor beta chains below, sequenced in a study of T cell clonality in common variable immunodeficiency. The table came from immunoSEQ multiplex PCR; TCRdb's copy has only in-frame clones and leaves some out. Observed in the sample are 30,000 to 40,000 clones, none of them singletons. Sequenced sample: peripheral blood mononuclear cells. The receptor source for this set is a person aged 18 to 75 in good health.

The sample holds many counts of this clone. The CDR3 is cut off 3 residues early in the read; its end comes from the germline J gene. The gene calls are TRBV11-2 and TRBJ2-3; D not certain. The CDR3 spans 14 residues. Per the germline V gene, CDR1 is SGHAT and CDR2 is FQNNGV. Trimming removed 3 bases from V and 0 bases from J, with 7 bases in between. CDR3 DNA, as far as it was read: TGTGCCAGCAGCTTGGCGGTTAGCACAGATACG. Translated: CASSLAVSTDT. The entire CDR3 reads CASSLAVSTDTQYF.

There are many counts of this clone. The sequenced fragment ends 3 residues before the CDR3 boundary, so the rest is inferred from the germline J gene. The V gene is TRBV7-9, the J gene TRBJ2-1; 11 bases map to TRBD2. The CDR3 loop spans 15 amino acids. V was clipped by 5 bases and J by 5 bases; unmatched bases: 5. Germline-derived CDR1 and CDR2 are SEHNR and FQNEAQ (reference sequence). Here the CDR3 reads CASSLGTSGNNEQFF. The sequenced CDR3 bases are TGTGCCAGCAGCCTAGGGACTAGCGGCAACAATGAG.

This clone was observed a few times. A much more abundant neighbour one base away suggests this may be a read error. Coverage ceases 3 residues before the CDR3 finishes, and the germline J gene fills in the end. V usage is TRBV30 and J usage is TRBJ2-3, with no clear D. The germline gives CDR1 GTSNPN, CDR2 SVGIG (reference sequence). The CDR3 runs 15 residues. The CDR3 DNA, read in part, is TGTGCCTGGAGTGTACGAGGTTATAGCAATCAGCCG. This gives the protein CAWSVRGYSNQP. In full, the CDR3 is CAWSVRGYSNQPQYF.

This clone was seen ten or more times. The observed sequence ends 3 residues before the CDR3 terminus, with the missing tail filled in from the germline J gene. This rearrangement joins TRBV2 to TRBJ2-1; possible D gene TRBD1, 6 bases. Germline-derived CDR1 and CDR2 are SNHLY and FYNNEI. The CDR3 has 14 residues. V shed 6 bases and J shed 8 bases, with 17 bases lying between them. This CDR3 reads CASSLNEGVDEQFF. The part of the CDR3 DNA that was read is TGTGCCAGCAGCCTCAATGAGGGGGTGGATGAG.

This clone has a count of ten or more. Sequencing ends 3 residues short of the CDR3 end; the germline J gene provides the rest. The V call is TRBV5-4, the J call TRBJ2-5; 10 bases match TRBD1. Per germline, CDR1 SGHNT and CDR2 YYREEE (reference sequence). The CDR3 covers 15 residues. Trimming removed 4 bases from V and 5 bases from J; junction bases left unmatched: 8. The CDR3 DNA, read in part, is TGTGCCAGCAGCATCCCGAGGACAGGGGGGGAGACC. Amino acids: CASSIPRTGGET. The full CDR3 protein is CASSIPRTGGETQYF. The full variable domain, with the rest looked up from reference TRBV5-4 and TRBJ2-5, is ETGVTQSPTHLIKTRGQQVTLRCSSQSGHNTVSWYQQALGQGPQFIFQYYREEENGRGNFPPRFSGLQFPNYSSELNVNALELDDSALYLCASSIPRTGGETQYFGPGTRLLVL.

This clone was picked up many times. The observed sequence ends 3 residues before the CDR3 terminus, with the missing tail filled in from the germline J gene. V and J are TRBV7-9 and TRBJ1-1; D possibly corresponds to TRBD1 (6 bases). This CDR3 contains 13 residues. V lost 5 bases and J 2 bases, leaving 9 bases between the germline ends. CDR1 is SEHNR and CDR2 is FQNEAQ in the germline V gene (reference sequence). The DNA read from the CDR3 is TGTGCCAGCAGCAAACAGGGAAACACTGAA. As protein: CASSKQGNTE. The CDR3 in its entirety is CASSKQGNTEAFF.

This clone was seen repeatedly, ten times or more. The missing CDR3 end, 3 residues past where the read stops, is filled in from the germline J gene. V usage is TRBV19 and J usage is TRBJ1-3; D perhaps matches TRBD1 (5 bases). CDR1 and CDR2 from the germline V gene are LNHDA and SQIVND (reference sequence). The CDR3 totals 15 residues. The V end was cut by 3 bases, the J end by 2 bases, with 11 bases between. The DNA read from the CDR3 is TGTGCCAGTAGTATCTCCAGGGTACCTGGAAACACC. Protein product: CASSISRVPGNT. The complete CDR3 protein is CASSISRVPGNTIYF.

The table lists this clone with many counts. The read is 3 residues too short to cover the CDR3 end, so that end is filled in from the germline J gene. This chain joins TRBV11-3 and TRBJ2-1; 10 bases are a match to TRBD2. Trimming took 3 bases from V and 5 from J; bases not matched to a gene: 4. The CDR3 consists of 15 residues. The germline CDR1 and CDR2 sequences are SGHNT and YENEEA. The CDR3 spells CASSLELAGHNEQFF. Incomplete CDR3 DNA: TGTGCCAGCAGCTTGGAACTAGCGGGGCACAATGAG. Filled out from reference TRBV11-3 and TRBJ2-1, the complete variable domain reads EAGVVQSPRYKIIEKKQPVAFWCNPISGHNTLYWYLQNLGQGPELLIRYENEEAVDDSQLPKDRFSAERLKGVDSTLKIQPAELGDSAVYLCASSLELAGHNEQFFGPGTRLTVL.

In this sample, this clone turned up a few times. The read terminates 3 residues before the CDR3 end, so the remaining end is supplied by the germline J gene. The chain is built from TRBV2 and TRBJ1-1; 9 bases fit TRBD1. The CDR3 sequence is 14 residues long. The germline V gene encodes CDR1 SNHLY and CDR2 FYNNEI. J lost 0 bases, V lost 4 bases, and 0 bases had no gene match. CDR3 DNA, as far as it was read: TGTGCCAGCAGTGGGGACAGGGTGAACACTGAA. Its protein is CASSGDRVNTE. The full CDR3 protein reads CASSGDRVNTEAFF.

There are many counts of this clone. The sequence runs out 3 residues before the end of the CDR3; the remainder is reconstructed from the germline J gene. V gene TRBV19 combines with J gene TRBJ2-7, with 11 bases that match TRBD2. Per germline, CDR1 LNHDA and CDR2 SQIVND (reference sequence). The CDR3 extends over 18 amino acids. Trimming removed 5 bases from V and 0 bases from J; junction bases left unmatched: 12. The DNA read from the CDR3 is TGTGCCAGTAGTTTCCTGGGACTAGCGGACGGAAGCTCCTACGAG. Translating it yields CASSFLGLADGSSYE. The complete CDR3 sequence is CASSFLGLADGSSYEQYF.

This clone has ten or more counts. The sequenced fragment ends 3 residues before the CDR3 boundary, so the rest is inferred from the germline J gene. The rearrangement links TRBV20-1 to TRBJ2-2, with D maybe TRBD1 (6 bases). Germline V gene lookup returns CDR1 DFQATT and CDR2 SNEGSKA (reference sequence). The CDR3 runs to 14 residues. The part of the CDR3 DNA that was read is TGCAGTGCTAGAGATGCAGGGGATAATGAAAAG. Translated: CSARDAGDNEK. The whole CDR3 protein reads CSARDAGDNEKLFF.

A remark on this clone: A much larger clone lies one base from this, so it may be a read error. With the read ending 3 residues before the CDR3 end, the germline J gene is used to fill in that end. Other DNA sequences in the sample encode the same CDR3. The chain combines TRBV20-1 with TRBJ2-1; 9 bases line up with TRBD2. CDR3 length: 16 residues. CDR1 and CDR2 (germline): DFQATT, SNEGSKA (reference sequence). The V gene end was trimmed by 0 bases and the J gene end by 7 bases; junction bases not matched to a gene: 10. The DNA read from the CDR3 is TGCAGTGCTAGAGATCAGCGGGAGGCCCCCCCGAATGAG. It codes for CSARDQREAPPNE. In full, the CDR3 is CSARDQREAPPNEQFF.

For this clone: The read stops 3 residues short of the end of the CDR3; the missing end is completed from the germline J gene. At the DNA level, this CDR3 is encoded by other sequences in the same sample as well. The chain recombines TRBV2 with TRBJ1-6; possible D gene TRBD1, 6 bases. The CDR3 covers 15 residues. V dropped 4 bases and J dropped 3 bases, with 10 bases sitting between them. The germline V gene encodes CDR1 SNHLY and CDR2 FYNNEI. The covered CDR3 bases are TGTGCCAGCAGTGTGGCAGGGGTCTATAATTCACCC. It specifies CASSVAGVYNSP. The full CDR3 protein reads CASSVAGVYNSPLHF.

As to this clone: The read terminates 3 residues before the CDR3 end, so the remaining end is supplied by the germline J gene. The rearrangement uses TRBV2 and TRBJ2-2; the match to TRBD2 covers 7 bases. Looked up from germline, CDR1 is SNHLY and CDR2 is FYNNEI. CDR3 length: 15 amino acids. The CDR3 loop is CASEEGGAAPKKLFF. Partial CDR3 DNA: TGTGCCAGCGAGGAGGGAGGGGCCGCGCCAAAAAAG.

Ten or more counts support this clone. CDR3 sequence: CAWMTGDLQETQYF. The sequenced CDR3 bases are TGTGCCTGGATGACGGGGGACCTCCAAGAGACC. This chain joins TRBV30 and TRBJ2-5, with D perhaps TRBD2 (6 bases). The sequenced fragment ends 3 residues before the CDR3 boundary, so the rest is inferred from the germline J gene. Trimming removed 4 bases from V and 1 base from J, with 13 bases in between. This CDR3 comprises 14 residues. Germline CDR1 and CDR2: GTSNPN and SVGIG (reference sequence).

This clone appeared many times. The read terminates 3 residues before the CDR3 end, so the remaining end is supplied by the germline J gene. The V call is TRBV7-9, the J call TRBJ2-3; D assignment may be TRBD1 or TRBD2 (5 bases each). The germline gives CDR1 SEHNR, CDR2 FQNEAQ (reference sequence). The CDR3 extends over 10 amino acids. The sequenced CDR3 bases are TGTGCCAGCGATGAGGGGACG. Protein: CASDEGT. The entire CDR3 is CASDEGTQYF.

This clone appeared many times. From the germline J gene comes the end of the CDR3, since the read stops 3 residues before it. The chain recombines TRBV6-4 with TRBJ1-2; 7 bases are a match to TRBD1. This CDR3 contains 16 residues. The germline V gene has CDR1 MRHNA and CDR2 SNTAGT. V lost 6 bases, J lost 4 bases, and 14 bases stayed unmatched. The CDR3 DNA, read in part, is TGTGCCAGCAGCGACACCGGGACAGCCCCTAGCTATGGC. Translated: CASSDTGTAPSYG. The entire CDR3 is CASSDTGTAPSYGYTF.

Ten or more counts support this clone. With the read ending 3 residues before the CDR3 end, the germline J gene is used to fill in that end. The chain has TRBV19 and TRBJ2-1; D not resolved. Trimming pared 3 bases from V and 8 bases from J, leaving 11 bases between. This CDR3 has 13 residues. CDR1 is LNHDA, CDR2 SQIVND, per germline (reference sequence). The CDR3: CASSMRRVHEQFF. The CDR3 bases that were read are TGTGCCAGTAGTATGCGAAGGGTCCATGAG.

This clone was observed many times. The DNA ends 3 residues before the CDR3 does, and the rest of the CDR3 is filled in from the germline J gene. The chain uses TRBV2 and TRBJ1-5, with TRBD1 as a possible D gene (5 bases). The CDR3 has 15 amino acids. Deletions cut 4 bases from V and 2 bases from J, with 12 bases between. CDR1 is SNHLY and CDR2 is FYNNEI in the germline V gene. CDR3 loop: CASSGQGFGNQPQHF. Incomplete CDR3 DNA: TGTGCCAGCAGTGGCCAGGGTTTCGGCAATCAGCCC.

CDR3 region: CASSLAGGDMETQYF. The part of the CDR3 DNA that was read is TGTGCCAGCAGCTTAGCGGGGGGGGATATGGAGACG. J is TRBJ2-3 and V is TRBV7-3; the match to TRBD2 covers 9 bases. The read terminates 3 residues ahead of where the CDR3 ends, so the germline J gene completes it. The CDR3 runs to 15 residues. Germline V gene sequence: CDR1 SGHTA, CDR2 FQGTGA.

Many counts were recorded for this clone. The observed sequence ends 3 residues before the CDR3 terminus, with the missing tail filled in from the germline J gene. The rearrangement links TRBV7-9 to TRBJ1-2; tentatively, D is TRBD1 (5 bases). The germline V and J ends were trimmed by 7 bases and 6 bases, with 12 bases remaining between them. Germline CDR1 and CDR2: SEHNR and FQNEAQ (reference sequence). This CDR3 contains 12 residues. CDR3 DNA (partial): TGTGCCAGCAATAAAGGGGCTGATGGC. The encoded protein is CASNKGADG. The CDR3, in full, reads CASNKGADGYTF.

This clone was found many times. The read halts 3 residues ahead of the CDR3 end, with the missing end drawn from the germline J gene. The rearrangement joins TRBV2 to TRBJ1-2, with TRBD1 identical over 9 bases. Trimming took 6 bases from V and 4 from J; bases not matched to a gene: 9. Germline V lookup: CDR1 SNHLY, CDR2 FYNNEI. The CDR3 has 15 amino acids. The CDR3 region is CASSGAPGQGYGYTF. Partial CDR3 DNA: TGTGCCAGCAGCGGGGCCCCGGGACAGGGCTATGGC. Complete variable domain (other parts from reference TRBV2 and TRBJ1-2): EPEVTQTPSHQVTQMGQEVILRCVPISNHLYFYWYRQILGQKVEFLVSFYNNEISEKSEIFDDQFSVERPDGSNFTLKIRSTKLEDSAMYFCASSGAPGQGYGYTFGSGTRLTVV.

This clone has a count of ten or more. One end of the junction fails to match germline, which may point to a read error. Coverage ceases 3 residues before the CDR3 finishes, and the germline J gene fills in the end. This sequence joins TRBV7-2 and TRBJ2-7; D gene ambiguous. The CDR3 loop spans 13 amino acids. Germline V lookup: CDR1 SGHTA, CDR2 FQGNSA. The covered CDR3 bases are TGTGCCAGCACCTTAGATAGGGCGTACGAG. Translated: CASTLDRAYE. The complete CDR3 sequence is CASTLDRAYEQYF. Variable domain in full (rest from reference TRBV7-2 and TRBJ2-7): GAGVSQSPSNKVTEKGKDVELRCDPISGHTALYWYRQSLGQGLEFLIYFQGNSAPDKSGLPSDRFSAERTGGSVSTLTIQRTQQEDSAVYLCASTLDRAYEQYFGPGTRLTVT.